Following are 5 T cell receptor beta chains from one sample sequenced in a study of T cells in Graves' hyperthyroidism and ophthalmopathy. Authors of the study amplified TCR beta CDR3 regions from RNA transcripts. First-round RT-PCR of the TCR CDR3 relied on the HTBI primer set. TCRdb recomputed calls from the multiplex PCR reads with MiXCR, one row per CDR3 protein. The data hold 360,000 or so distinct CDR3 sequences, with approximately 14% observed a single time. Sequencing was done on a sample of blood. These receptors were collected from a woman aged 60-70 years with Graves' ophthalmopathy.

This clonotype showed up just a few times. This chain links TRBV7-2 with TRBJ2-6; D gene unclear. This CDR3 spans 15 amino acids. Germline V gives CDR1 SGHTA, CDR2 FQGNSA. Trimming removed 6 bases at V and 0 bases at J, with 9 bases between. The CDR3 protein is CASSPIPSGANVLTF. The CDR3, as DNA: TGTGCCAGCAGTCCAATACCCTCTGGGGCCAACGTCCTGACTTTC.

J is TRBJ2-1 and V is TRBV27; D gene uncertain. Germline CDR1 is MNHEY and CDR2 is SMNVEV (reference sequence). The CDR3 length is 16 residues. V was trimmed by 7 bases and J by 0 bases, leaving 16 bases between them. The CDR3 DNA reads as TGTGCCAGCACCCCGAAATGGGCAGGCTCCTACAATGAGCAGTTCTTC. This encodes CASTPKWAGSYNEQFF.

Only a few counts were recorded for this clonotype. The chain couples TRBV10-3 to TRBJ2-1; 10 nucleotides agree with TRBD2. Germline CDR1 ENHRY, CDR2 SYGVKD. Trimming removed 6 bases from V and 6 bases from J; junction bases left unmatched: 8. This CDR3 has 15 residues. The CDR3 sequence is CAIRELAGLSNEQFF. The CDR3 DNA reads as TGTGCCATCAGAGAACTAGCGGGACTCTCCAATGAGCAGTTCTTC.

This chain links TRBV13 with TRBJ2-7, with TRBD1 identical over 8 bases. V shed 5 bases and J 2 bases; nucleotides not matched to a gene: 8. CDR3 length equals 15 residues. Germline values: CDR1 PRHDT, CDR2 FYEKMQ (reference sequence). CDR3 loop: CASSLPGDRPYEQYF. Here the CDR3 DNA reads TGTGCCAGCAGCCTACCGGGGGACAGGCCCTACGAGCAGTACTTC.

The CDR3 reads CASSIPWGGKVTGELFF. DNA of the CDR3: TGTGCCAGTAGTATCCCTTGGGGCGGGAAGGTAACCGGGGAGCTGTTTTTT. This chain connects TRBV19 to TRBJ2-2, with a weak D call TRBD2 (6 bases). From germline, CDR1 is LNHDA and CDR2 SQIVND (reference sequence). The CDR3 runs 17 residues. Deletions cut 3 bases from V and 5 bases from J, with 19 bases between.